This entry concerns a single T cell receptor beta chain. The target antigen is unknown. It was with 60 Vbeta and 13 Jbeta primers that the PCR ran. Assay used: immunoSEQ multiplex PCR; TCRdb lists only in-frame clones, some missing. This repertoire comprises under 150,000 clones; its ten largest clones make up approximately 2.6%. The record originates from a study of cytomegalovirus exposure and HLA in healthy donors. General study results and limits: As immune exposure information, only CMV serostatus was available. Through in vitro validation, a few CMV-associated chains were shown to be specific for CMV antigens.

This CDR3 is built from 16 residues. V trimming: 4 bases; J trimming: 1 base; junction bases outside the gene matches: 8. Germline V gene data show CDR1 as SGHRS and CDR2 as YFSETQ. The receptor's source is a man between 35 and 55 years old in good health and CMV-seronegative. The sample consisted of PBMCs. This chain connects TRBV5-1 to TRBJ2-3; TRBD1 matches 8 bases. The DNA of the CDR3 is TGCGCCAGCAGCCTGACTATGGACAGGGGCACAGATACGCAGTATTTT. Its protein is CASSLTMDRGTDTQYF.